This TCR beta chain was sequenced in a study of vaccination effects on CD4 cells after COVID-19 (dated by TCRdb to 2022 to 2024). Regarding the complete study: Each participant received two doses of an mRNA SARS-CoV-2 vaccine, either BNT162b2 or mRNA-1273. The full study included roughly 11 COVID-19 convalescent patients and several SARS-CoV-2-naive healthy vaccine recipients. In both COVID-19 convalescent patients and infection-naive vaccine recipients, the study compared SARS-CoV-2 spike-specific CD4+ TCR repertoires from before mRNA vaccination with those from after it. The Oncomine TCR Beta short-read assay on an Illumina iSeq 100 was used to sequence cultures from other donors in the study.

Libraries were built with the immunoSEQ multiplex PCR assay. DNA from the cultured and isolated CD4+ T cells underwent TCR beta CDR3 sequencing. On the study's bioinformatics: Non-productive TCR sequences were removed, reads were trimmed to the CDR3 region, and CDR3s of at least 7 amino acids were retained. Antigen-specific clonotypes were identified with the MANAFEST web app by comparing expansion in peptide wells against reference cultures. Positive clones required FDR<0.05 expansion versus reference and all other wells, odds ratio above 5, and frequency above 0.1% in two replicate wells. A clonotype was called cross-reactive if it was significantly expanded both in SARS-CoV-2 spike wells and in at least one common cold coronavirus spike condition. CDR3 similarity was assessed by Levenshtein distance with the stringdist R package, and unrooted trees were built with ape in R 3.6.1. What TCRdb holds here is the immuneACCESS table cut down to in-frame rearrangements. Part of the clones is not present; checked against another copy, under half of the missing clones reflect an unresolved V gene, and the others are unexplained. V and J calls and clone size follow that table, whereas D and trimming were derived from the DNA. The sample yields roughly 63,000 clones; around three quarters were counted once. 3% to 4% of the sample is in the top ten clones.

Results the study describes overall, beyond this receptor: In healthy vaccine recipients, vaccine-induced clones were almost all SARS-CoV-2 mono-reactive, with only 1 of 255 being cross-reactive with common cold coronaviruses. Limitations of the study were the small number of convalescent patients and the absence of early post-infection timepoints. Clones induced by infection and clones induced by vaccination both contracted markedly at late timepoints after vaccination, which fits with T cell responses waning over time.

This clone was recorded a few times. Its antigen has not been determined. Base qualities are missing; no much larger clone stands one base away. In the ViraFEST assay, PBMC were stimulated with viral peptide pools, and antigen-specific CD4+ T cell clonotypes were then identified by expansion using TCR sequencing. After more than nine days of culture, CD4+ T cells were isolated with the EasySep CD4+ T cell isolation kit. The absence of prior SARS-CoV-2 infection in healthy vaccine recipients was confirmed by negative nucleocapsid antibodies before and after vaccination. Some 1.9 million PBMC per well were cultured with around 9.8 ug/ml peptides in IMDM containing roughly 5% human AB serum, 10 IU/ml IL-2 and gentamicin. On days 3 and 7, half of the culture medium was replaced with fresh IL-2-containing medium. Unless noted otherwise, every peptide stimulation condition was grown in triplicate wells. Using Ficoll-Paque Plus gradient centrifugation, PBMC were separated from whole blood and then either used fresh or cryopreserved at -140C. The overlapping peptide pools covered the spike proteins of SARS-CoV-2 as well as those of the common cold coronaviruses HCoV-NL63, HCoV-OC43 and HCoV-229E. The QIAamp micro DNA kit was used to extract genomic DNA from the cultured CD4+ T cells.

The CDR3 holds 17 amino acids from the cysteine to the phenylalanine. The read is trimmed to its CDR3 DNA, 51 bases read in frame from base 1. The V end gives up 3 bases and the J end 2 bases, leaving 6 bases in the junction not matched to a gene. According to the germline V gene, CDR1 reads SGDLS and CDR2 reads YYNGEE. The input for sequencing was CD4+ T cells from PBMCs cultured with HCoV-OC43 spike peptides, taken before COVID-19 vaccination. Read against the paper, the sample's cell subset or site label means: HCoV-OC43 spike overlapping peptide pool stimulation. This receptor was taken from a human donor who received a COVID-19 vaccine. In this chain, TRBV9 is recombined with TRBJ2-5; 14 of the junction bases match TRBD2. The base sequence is TGTGCCAGCAGCGCGGGGACTAGCGGGGGTTTACAAGAGACCCAGTACTTC. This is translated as CASSAGTSGGLQETQYF.